This T cell receptor (beta chain) was sequenced for a study of blood T cell repertoires in COVID-19. CDR1 and CDR2 from the germline V gene are SGDLS and YYNGEE. This CDR3 region has 16 residues. Trimming took 4 bases from V and 2 from J; bases not matched to a gene: 7. Libraries were prepared by immunoSEQ multiplex PCR; TCRdb keeps only in-frame clonotypes and omits some of them. The sample lists 250,000 to 300,000 clones, 65% to 90% occurring once. The sequence was collected from a man aged 25-45 years with active or convalescent COVID-19. Sequenced input: peripheral blood. This sequence joins TRBV9 and TRBJ2-2; the match to TRBD1 covers 8 bases. CDR3 DNA: TGTGCCAGCAGCCACAGGACAGGGTCCAACACCGGGGAGCTGTTTTTT. It yields the protein CASSHRTGSNTGELFF. The complete variable domain, with remaining parts taken from reference TRBV9 and TRBJ2-2, reads DSGVTQTPKHLITATGQRVTLRCSPRSGDLSVYWYQQSLDQGLQFLIQYYNGEERAKGNILERFSAQQFPDLHSELNLSSLELGDSALYFCASSHRTGSNTGELFFGEGSRLTVL.